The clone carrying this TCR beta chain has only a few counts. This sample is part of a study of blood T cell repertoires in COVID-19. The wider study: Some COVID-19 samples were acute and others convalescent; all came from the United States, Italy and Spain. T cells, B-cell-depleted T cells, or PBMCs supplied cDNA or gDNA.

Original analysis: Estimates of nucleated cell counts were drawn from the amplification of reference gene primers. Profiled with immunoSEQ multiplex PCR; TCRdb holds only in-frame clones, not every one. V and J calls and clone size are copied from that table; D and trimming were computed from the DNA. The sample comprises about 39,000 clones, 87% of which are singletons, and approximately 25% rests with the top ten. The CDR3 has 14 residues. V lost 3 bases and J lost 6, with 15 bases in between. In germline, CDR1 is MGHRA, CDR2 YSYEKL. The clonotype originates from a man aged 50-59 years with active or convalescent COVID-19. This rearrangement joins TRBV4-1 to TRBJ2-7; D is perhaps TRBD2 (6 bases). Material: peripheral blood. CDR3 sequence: CASSHDLGGSEQYF. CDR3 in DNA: TGCGCCAGCAGCCATGACTTGGGGGGTAGCGAGCAGTACTTC.